This TCR beta chain appears in the sequencing data of a study of T cell responses to AZD1222 COVID-19 vaccine. Overall study findings and caveats: An increase in Spike-specific TCR breadth and depth was observed after two AZD1222 doses. Nearly half of unique spike-specific TCRs reportedly avoided B.1.351 and B.1.1.7 mutated regions. Spike was spanned by vaccine-associated CD4 TCRs, which were dominant at 160-218 and 743-854. Sampling captured repertoires only after the peak T cell response.

This clone appeared once. Its antigen is unknown. There are 14 residues in the CDR3. V lost 5 bases to trimming and J lost 3 bases, with 13 bases between them. CDR1 is MNHEY, CDR2 SVGAGI, per germline. Here immunoSEQ multiplex PCR was the method, and the copy in TCRdb shows in-frame clones only, minus some. The sample holds tens of thousands of clones, 80% to 95% seen once. This specimen was peripheral blood, taken 28 days after the second AZD1222 dose. V is TRBV6-5 and J is TRBJ1-1; D not certain. The clonotype was recovered from an adult who received the AZD1222 COVID-19 vaccine. CDR3 coding DNA: TGTGCCAGCAGTACCAGCTGGAGGGACACTGAAGCTTTCTTT. Residues: CASSTSWRDTEAFF.